Listed below are T cell receptor beta chains from one sample, sequenced in a study of blood T cell repertoires in COVID-19. This table comes from immunoSEQ multiplex PCR, and its TCRdb copy is limited to in-frame clones, with some not included. The profile shows some 400,000 clones, more than 75% of them singletons. The material sequenced was PBMCs or T cells enriched from blood (not recorded which). The receptors were sampled from a man younger than 40 who had recovered from COVID-19. Each CDR3 is given with its conserved first and last residue. Each record gives: clone size, J gene, D gene, V gene, CDR3 DNA, CDR3 protein. D genes are given only for firm matches. Only some rows state a clone size, as once, few, many or a class for expanded clones.

.,TRBJ1-2,.,TRBV5-1,TGCGCCAGCAGCTTGGATGCGGGAGGTTATGGCTACACCTTC,CASSLDAGGYGYTF
.,TRBJ1-2,TRBD1,TRBV3-1/TRBV3-2,TGTGCCAGCAGCCTTACAGGGGGTCAGGGCTACACCTTC,CASSLTGGQGYTF
.,TRBJ1-4,.,TRBV18,TGTGCCAGCTCACCGCCAGGGGCTGCTAATGAAAAACTGTTTTTT,CASSPPGAANEKLFF
.,TRBJ1-2,.,TRBV7-9,TGTGCCAGCAGCTTCCCGGGAGATGGCTATGGCTACACCTTC,CASSFPGDGYGYTF
.,TRBJ2-3,.,TRBV7-9,TGTGCCAGCAGCTCGGAGACAGGACCCGGATATTTT,CASSSETGPGYF
.,TRBJ1-1,.,TRBV30,TGTGCCTGGAGCGCCCTTGGGACACCGATGAACACTGAAGCTTTCTTT,CAWSALGTPMNTEAFF
.,TRBJ2-7,.,TRBV6-2/TRBV6-3,TGTGCCAGCAGTTACTCCTCGACAGCAATTCGTGGGCAGTACTTC,CASSYSSTAIRGQYF
.,TRBJ1-6,.,TRBV5-1,TGCGCCAGCAGCTTGATGCAGGGTGATTCACCCCTCCACTTT,CASSLMQGDSPLHF
.,TRBJ1-5,.,TRBV9,TGTGCCAGCAGCGTCGCAGGGAGCAATCAGCCCCAGCATTTT,CASSVAGSNQPQHF
once,TRBJ2-7,TRBD2,TRBV5-5,TGTGCCAGCAGCTCGGGGAGGGCCTACGAGCAGTACTTC,CASSSGRAYEQYF
.,TRBJ1-1,.,TRBV7-8,TGTGCCAGCAGCTTAATGGGGGCGGGGGACACTGAAGCTTTCTTT,CASSLMGAGDTEAFF
.,TRBJ1-1,.,TRBV19,TGTGCCAGTGCGGCCGGGAGCCGCGGTACTGAAGCTTTCTTT,CASAAGSRGTEAFF
.,TRBJ2-1,.,TRBV10-1,TGCGCCAGCAGAAAGGGGGGGGCGGGAGACAATGAGCAGTTCTTC,CASRKGGAGDNEQFF
.,TRBJ1-3,TRBD1,TRBV9,TGTGCCAGCAGCGTAGGCACACAGGGGGCTGGAAACACCATATATTTT,CASSVGTQGAGNTIYF
.,TRBJ1-1,.,TRBV4-1,TGCGCCAGCAGCCAAGACCCGGGAGGGGACGACGGAGCTTTCTTT,CASSQDPGGDDGAFF
once,TRBJ2-3,TRBD2,TRBV5-1,TGCGCCAGCAGCAGGGGACTCGGGACTAGCGGGGGGGCCACAGATACGCAGTATTTT,CASSRGLGTSGGATDTQYF
.,TRBJ2-1,.,TRBV18,TGTGCCAGCTCACCTCTTGCGCGTGACCAAGTTCCAGGCTCCTACAATGAGCAGTTCTTC,CASSPLARDQVPGSYNEQFF
.,TRBJ2-2,.,TRBV7-8,TGTGCCAGCAGCTTAGGTCACAGTAACACCGGGGAGCTGTTTTTT,CASSLGHSNTGELFF